Sequencing of this T cell receptor (beta chain) was carried out in a study of T cells expressing NK-cell markers. In the study overall: The authors derived TCR beta repertoires from sorted CD3+CD56+NKG2C+, CD3+CD56+NKG2C- and CD3+CD56-NKG2C+ T cells.

Note on this clonotype: Its matching antigen is unknown.

Overall study findings and caveats: Dominant NKG2C+ clonotypes in about six donors made up roughly 1.0-7.5% of CD8+ T cells. Four of the donors also had these clonotypes leading their CD3+CD56-NKG2C+ fraction.

TCRdb reprocessed the 5' RACE reads, keeping one entry per CDR3 protein, no DNA. Its table lists some 300,000 distinct CDR3 sequences. The CDR3 consists of 15 residues. Per germline, CDR1 SGHDT and CDR2 YYEEEE. The V gene is TRBV5-6, the J gene TRBJ2-2; the D gene TCRdb calls, TRBD1, cannot be checked with no DNA. The sequence derives from a man between 18 and 35 years old in good health. The sample was blood T cells: a sorted CD56 or NKG2C T cell subset, CD4+ or CD8+ T cells, or bulk PBMC T cells (not recorded which). The CDR3 reads CASSLWTGYTGELFF.